This TCR beta chain was sequenced in a study of blood T cell repertoires in COVID-19. Study background: Cohort 3 recovery required two negative PCRs, clearance, or symptom resolution. The cDNA or gDNA used as material had been derived from T cells, B-cell-depleted T cells, or PBMCs.

Data came from immunoSEQ multiplex PCR; TCRdb stores just in-frame clones and leaves some out. The table has a few hundred thousand clones, around 87% seen once. Enrolled through a virtual design, the participants were between 18 and 89 years of age and came from about two dozen US areas. Germline trimming cut 4 bases from V and 0 bases from J; bases unmatched to any gene: 0. This CDR3 has 15 amino acids. Germline lookup yields CDR1 LGHDT and CDR2 YNNKEL (reference sequence). This chain connects TRBV3-1 (or the pseudogene TRBV3-2) to TRBJ2-3; 11 bases map to TRBD2. The sequence was obtained from a man aged 35 to 55 in a cohort exposed to, infected with or recovered from COVID-19 (not recorded which). The specimen was PBMCs or T cells enriched from blood (not recorded which). The CDR3 loop reads CASSLAGGSTDTQYF. The CDR3, as DNA: TGTGCCAGCAGCCTAGCGGGAGGGAGCACAGATACGCAGTATTTT.